The 29 T cell receptor beta chains below all came from one sample that was sequenced in a study of blood T cell repertoires in COVID-19. The protocol was immunoSEQ multiplex PCR, while the TCRdb copy is restricted to in-frame clones and leaves out a portion. The data hold almost 70,000 clones, with 79% observed a single time. The sequencing input was peripheral blood. The receptors stem from a human donor in a cohort sampled during active COVID-19.

This clone was seen just once. This chain uses TRBV15 with TRBJ1-1; TRBD1 might be the D (6 bases). Germline-derived CDR1 and CDR2 are LNHNV and YYDKDF (reference sequence). CDR3 length equals 14 residues. Trimming left V 5 bases short and J 4 bases short, with 14 bases between. CDR3 loop: CATSPHRDGTEAFF. CDR3 in DNA: TGTGCCACCAGCCCCCACAGGGATGGCACTGAAGCTTTCTTT.

The V and J genes are TRBV6-1 and TRBJ2-7; 9 bases are shared with TRBD1. Germline CDR1 is MNHNS and CDR2 is SASEGT. This CDR3 region has 16 residues. The V gene end was trimmed by 4 bases and the J gene end by 0 bases; junction bases not matched to a gene: 7. Here the CDR3 reads CASSVGQGIGSYEQYF. The DNA of the CDR3 is TGTGCCAGCAGTGTCGGACAGGGGATAGGCTCCTACGAGCAGTACTTC.

This clone was seen more than once but under ten times. V usage is TRBV24-1 and J usage is TRBJ2-1; 8 nucleotides agree with TRBD1. The CDR3 runs 15 residues. Germline V gene sequence: CDR1 KGHDR, CDR2 SFDVKD. The trim removed 1 base at V and 5 bases at J, leaving 3 bases unmatched. CDR3 sequence: CATSDFEQGDNEQFF. As DNA, the CDR3 is TGTGCCACCAGTGATTTCGAACAGGGGGACAATGAGCAGTTCTTC.

This clone was seen at least ten times. The chain combines TRBV19 with TRBJ2-7, with a tentative D call TRBD1 (5 bases). The CDR3 sequence is 15 residues long. Trimming took 3 bases from V and 3 from J, leaving 15 bases between them. Germline V lookup: CDR1 LNHDA, CDR2 SQIVND (reference sequence). The CDR3 reads CASSIPGAFIYEQYF. CDR3 nucleotides: TGTGCCAGTAGTATTCCTGGGGCTTTTATCTACGAGCAGTACTTC. Supplemented by reference TRBV19 and TRBJ2-7, the full variable domain reads DGGITQSPKYLFRKEGQNVTLSCEQNLNHDAMYWYRQDPGQGLRLIYYSQIVNDFQKGDIAEGYSVSREKKESFPLTVTSAQKNPTAFYLCASSIPGAFIYEQYFGPGTRLTVT.

The rearrangement uses TRBV5-1 and TRBJ2-1, with D possibly matching TRBD2 (5 bases). This CDR3 has 15 amino acids. V shed 4 bases and J shed 0 bases, with 11 bases lying between them. Germline assignment: CDR1 SGHRS and CDR2 YFSETQ. For the CDR3, the DNA is TGCGCCAGCAGCACCGACGGGATCTCCTACAATGAGCAGTTCTTC. Amino acids: CASSTDGISYNEQFF.

This chain uses TRBV6-5 with TRBJ2-2, with no clear D. Germline values: CDR1 MNHEY, CDR2 SVGAGI. Trimming stripped 6 bases from V and 4 bases from J, with 6 bases between. The CDR3 runs to 12 residues. The CDR3 DNA is TGTGCCAGCAGCCCCGGCACCGGGGAGCTGTTTTTT. This translates into CASSPGTGELFF.

This chain links TRBV11-2 with TRBJ1-6; TRBD1 matches at 10 bases. CDR1 and CDR2 from the germline V gene are SGHAT and FQNNGV. The CDR3 length is 18 residues. Losses at the gene ends were 1 base for V and 10 bases for J; bases not matched to a gene: 13. The CDR3 DNA sequence: TGTGCCAGCAGCTTAGCTCCAGGGAGGACAGGGGGATGGTCACCCCTCCACTTT. The encoded protein is CASSLAPGRTGGWSPLHF.

The V call is TRBV7-9, the J call TRBJ2-1, with D tentatively TRBD2 (5 bases). The germline gives CDR1 SEHNR, CDR2 FQNEAQ (reference sequence). The CDR3 sequence is 12 residues long. Trimming stripped 10 bases from V and 6 bases from J, with 13 bases between. CDR3 in amino acids: CATDPRGNEQFF. CDR3 sequence (DNA): TGTGCCACCGACCCCCGGGGCAATGAGCAGTTCTTC. The full variable domain, rest sourced from reference TRBV7-9 and TRBJ2-1, is DTGVSQNPRHKITKRGQNVTFRCDPISEHNRLYWYRQTLGQGPEFLTYFQNEAQLEKSRLLSDRFSAERPKGSFSTLEIQRTEQGDSAMYLCATDPRGNEQFFGPGTRLTVL.

This sequence joins TRBV27 and TRBJ1-1, with D possibly matching TRBD1 (6 bases). Trimming pared 3 bases from V and 8 bases from J, leaving 22 bases between. This CDR3 has 16 residues. Germline lookup yields CDR1 MNHEY and CDR2 SMNVEV (reference sequence). The DNA for the CDR3 is TGTGCCAGCAGTTTCCTCTCGACCCGGACAGACATCGAAGCTTTCTTT. Translating gives CASSFLSTRTDIEAFF.

The chain uses TRBV10-3 and TRBJ2-3; possible D gene TRBD2, 6 bases. The ends were cut back, 10 bases at V and 0 bases at J, with 8 bases in the middle. Per the germline V gene, CDR1 is ENHRY and CDR2 is SYGVKD. This CDR3 contains 12 residues. CDR3 nucleotides: TGTGCCACCAGCGGGAGCACAGATACGCAGTATTTT. Protein: CATSGSTDTQYF.

The chain links TRBV5-1 to TRBJ2-1; 10 nucleotides match TRBD1. V dropped 0 bases and J dropped 9; count of bases not matched to a gene: 9. The CDR3 is made up of 16 amino acids. Germline V gene data show CDR1 as SGHRS and CDR2 as YFSETQ. The CDR3 sequence: CASSLAPGQGFREQFF. CDR3 bases: TGCGCCAGCAGCTTGGCACCGGGACAGGGGTTTCGTGAGCAGTTCTTC. Full variable domain (outside the CDR3, taken from reference TRBV5-1 and TRBJ2-1): KAGVTQTPRYLIKTRGQQVTLSCSPISGHRSVSWYQQTPGQGLQFLFEYFSETQRNKGNFPGRFSGRQFSNSRSEMNVSTLELGDSALYLCASSLAPGQGFREQFFGPGTRLTVL.

The chain has TRBV18 and TRBJ1-2; TRBD1 matches at 7 bases. V trimming: 5 bases; J trimming: 4 bases; junction bases outside the gene matches: 4. Germline assignment: CDR1 KGHSH and CDR2 LQKENI. This CDR3 is built from 13 residues. The CDR3 nucleotides read TGTGCCAGCTCAGCAGGGACAGCCTATGGCTACACCTTC. Translated: CASSAGTAYGYTF.

The chain recombines TRBV5-6 with TRBJ2-3, with 9 bases lining up with TRBD2. The V and J ends lost 0 bases and 13 bases, in that order; junction bases with no gene match: 9. The CDR3 is made up of 14 amino acids. The germline CDR1 and CDR2 sequences are SGHDT and YYEEEE. CDR3 DNA sequence: TGTGCCAGCAGCTTGGCCAGCGGGGGGCCCGGGGAGTATTTT. Its protein is CASSLASGGPGEYF.

In nucleotides, the CDR3 is TGCGCCAGCAGCTCGCTCGACGAGACAGGGGTGTTTGACACTGAAGCTTTCTTT. It yields the protein CASSSLDETGVFDTEAFF. The V gene is TRBV5-1, the J gene TRBJ1-1; 8 nucleotides align to TRBD1. The V segment lost 3 bases and the J segment 3 bases; nucleotides outside the gene matches: 16. This CDR3 contains 18 residues. Germline CDR1 SGHRS, CDR2 YFSETQ.

This sequence joins TRBV27 and TRBJ2-3; D may be TRBD2 (5 bases). The CDR3 sequence is 16 residues long. The germline V and J ends were trimmed by 2 bases and 1 base, with 13 bases remaining between them. The germline V gene has CDR1 MNHEY and CDR2 SMNVEV (reference sequence). The CDR3 nucleotides read TGTGCCAGCAGTTTACAAGTGGCGAGGGGCACAGATACGCAGTATTTT. Its protein product is CASSLQVARGTDTQYF.

In this sample, this clone turned up a few times. The chain carries TRBV28 and TRBJ2-7; perhaps TRBD2 as D (6 bases). This CDR3 region has 14 residues. Trimming took 6 bases from V and 1 from J, leaving 13 bases between them. Germline loops: CDR1 MDHEN, CDR2 SYDVKM. CDR3: CASRVLGGSYEQYF. CDR3 coding DNA: TGTGCCAGCAGAGTCTTGGGGGGATCCTACGAGCAGTACTTC.

The V gene is TRBV5-1, the J gene TRBJ2-5; 7 bases agree with TRBD2. This CDR3 spans 16 amino acids. CDR1 is SGHRS and CDR2 is YFSETQ in the germline V gene. Trimming at V came to 0 bases and at J to 1 base, leaving 6 bases not matched to a gene. CDR3 in DNA: TGCGCCAGCAGCTTGGGGGCTAGCGGAACCCAAGAGACCCAGTACTTC. Amino acid sequence: CASSLGASGTQETQYF.

This clone has a handful of counts. The chain employs TRBV14 and TRBJ2-3; 12 bases are a match to TRBD2. Trimming removed 0 bases from V and 5 bases from J; junction bases left unmatched: 15. The CDR3 contains 20 residues. Germline lookup yields CDR1 SGHDN and CDR2 FVKESK. The CDR3 sequence: CASSQDGPASGRANGDTQYF. The CDR3 DNA is TGTGCCAGCAGCCAAGATGGGCCGGCTAGCGGGAGGGCCAACGGAGATACGCAGTATTTT.

This clone was seen a handful of times. The chain links TRBV19 to TRBJ1-6; D not resolved. The germline V gene has CDR1 LNHDA and CDR2 SQIVND (reference sequence). Between the trimmed V and J ends, which lost 3 bases and 9 bases, there was a span of 18 bases. This CDR3 comprises 16 residues. In DNA form, the CDR3 reads TGTGCCAGTAGTATGGAGGAGCTTCCTGGGGTTTCACCCCTCCACTTT. Translation gives CASSMEELPGVSPLHF.

The rearrangement joins TRBV27 to TRBJ2-3, with a tentative D call TRBD1 (5 bases). The CDR3 is made up of 14 amino acids. V lost 10 bases and J lost 0, with 14 bases in between. Germline V gene lookup returns CDR1 MNHEY and CDR2 SMNVEV (reference sequence). The CDR3 reads CATGRGRSTDTQYF. DNA of the CDR3: TGTGCCACCGGTAGGGGCCGTAGCACAGATACGCAGTATTTT.

This clone is medium-sized (0.01 to 0.1%) in the sample. The CDR3 reads CASRGQGATNEKLFF. The CDR3 coding sequence is TGCGCCAGCAGAGGACAGGGTGCAACTAATGAAAAACTGTTTTTT. The chain is built from TRBV10-2 and TRBJ1-4; 8 bases are a match to TRBD1. V shed 6 bases and J 0 bases; nucleotides not matched to a gene: 3. The germline V gene encodes CDR1 WSHSY and CDR2 SAAADI. The CDR3 spans 15 residues.

J is TRBJ2-1 and V is TRBV19; D is perhaps TRBD2 (7 bases). CDR1 and CDR2 (germline): LNHDA, SQIVND (reference sequence). Trimming stripped 4 bases from V and 4 bases from J, with 14 bases between. The CDR3 covers 15 residues. The CDR3 DNA follows: TGTGCCAGTAGTACTAGCGGAGGGGGATACAATGAGCAGTTCTTC. This sequence encodes CASSTSGGGYNEQFF. Complete variable domain (other parts from reference TRBV19 and TRBJ2-1): DGGITQSPKYLFRKEGQNVTLSCEQNLNHDAMYWYRQDPGQGLRLIYYSQIVNDFQKGDIAEGYSVSREKKESFPLTVTSAQKNPTAFYLCASSTSGGGYNEQFFGPGTRLTVL.

This chain uses TRBV7-2 with TRBJ1-3, with D maybe TRBD1 (6 bases). Germline V lookup: CDR1 SGHTA, CDR2 FQGNSA. The V and J ends lost 5 bases and 0 bases respectively, with 11 bases between them. CDR3 length equals 15 residues. CDR3 bases: TGTGCCAGCAGCCGCAGGGGAAGCTCTGGAAACACCATATATTTT. Protein product: CASSRRGSSGNTIYF.

The chain couples TRBV7-6 to TRBJ2-3, with D perhaps TRBD1 (6 bases). The V gene's germline CDR1 is SGHVS and CDR2 FNYEAQ. The CDR3 runs to 14 residues. Trimming pared 0 bases from V and 10 bases from J, leaving 14 bases between. The CDR3 here is CASSLAFLGAAQYF. The CDR3 bases are TGTGCCAGCAGCTTAGCGTTTTTGGGGGCGGCGCAGTATTTT.

The V gene is TRBV18, the J gene TRBJ1-5; 7 bases are a match to TRBD1. V gave up 3 bases and J gave up 2 bases; unmatched junction bases: 1. The CDR3 extends over 14 amino acids. The germline gives CDR1 KGHSH, CDR2 LQKENI. The CDR3 DNA reads TGTGCCAGCTCACCGGGGACAGGCAATCAGCCCCAGCATTTT. Its protein product is CASSPGTGNQPQHF.

This clone was found a few times. The chain has TRBV9 and TRBJ2-1; unclear D gene. The CDR3 contains 13 residues. The V gene's germline CDR1 is SGDLS and CDR2 YYNGEE. V was clipped by 2 bases and J by 5 bases, with 8 bases between them. The CDR3 sequence: CASSVRPDNEQFF. In DNA, the CDR3 is TGTGCCAGCAGCGTGAGGCCCGACAATGAGCAGTTCTTC.

The chain carries TRBV4-2 and TRBJ1-2; perhaps TRBD1 as D (5 bases). Germline loops: CDR1 LGHNA, CDR2 YNFKEQ. The ends were cut back, 8 bases at V and 4 bases at J, with 14 bases in the middle. The CDR3 consists of 13 residues. The CDR3 spells CASAGGAGYGYTF. The CDR3, as DNA: TGTGCCAGCGCCGGAGGGGCCGGCTATGGCTACACCTTC.

V gene TRBV4-2 combines with J gene TRBJ2-3, with 11 bases identical to TRBD1. Germline V gene data show CDR1 as LGHNA and CDR2 as YNFKEQ. The CDR3 contains 17 residues. With V trimmed by 2 bases and J by 2 bases, 6 bases remained unmatched. The CDR3 DNA sequence: TGTGCCAGCAGCCAACGAGGGACAGGGGGGAACACAGATACGCAGTATTTT. Translated: CASSQRGTGGNTDTQYF.

With respect to this clone: An end of the junction differs from the germline gene, which may be a read error. The chain recombines TRBV5-1 with TRBJ2-7, with TRBD1 identical over 12 bases. Germline CDR1 SGHRS, CDR2 YFSETQ. This CDR3 contains 15 residues. In nucleotides, the CDR3 is TGCGCCAGCAGATTGGGACAGGGGGCATTCTACGAGCAGTACTTC. It codes for CASRLGQGAFYEQYF. The complete variable domain, with remaining parts taken from reference TRBV5-1 and TRBJ2-7, reads KAGVTQTPRYLIKTRGQQVTLSCSPISGHRSVSWYQQTPGQGLQFLFEYFSETQRNKGNFPGRFSGRQFSNSRSEMNVSTLELGDSALYLCASRLGQGAFYEQYFGPGTRLTVT.